This T cell receptor beta chain was found in a study of cytomegalovirus exposure and HLA in healthy donors. General study findings and limits: Some highly shared sequence variants likely arose as a pipeline artifact. Most sequenced TCRs were rare (though some public TCRs occurred in many donors).

The PCR employed 60 Vbeta primers together with 13 Jbeta primers. Generated by immunoSEQ multiplex PCR, the TCRdb table keeps only in-frame clones and is missing some. The sample records 55,000 to 80,000 clones, approximately 71% being singletons. On this clone: Its specificity is unknown.

The clonotype originates from a woman aged 25 to 39 in good health and CMV-seronegative. The sample taken for sequencing was PBMCs.

CDR3 in DNA: TGTGCCAGCAGTCAACAGGGCTACGAGCAGTACTTC. It translates to CASSQQGYEQYF. The J gene is TRBJ2-7, the V gene TRBV28; weak D call: TRBD1 (6 bases). The germline V gene has CDR1 MDHEN and CDR2 SYDVKM. The V end lost 5 bases, the J end lost 3 bases, and 8 bases lay between the germline ends. This CDR3 spans 12 amino acids.